This T cell receptor (beta chain) was sequenced for a study of T cells after yellow fever vaccination. Each CDR3 protein gets one entry after TCRdb re-called the 5' RACE reads with MiXCR. The sample has a few hundred thousand distinct CDR3 sequences, under 14% seen once. This clonotype has more than one count but fewer than ten. CDR1 and CDR2 (germline): SGDLS, YYNGEE. Trimming cost V 4 bases and J 5 bases; bases outside gene matches: 6. This CDR3 spans 15 amino acids. The chain is built from TRBV9 and TRBJ1-6; 7 bases agree with TRBD1. The sequencing here drew on PBMCs, taken on the day of the first yellow fever vaccination. The receptor's source is a man between 18 and 35 years old who received the YFV17D yellow fever vaccine. CDR3 DNA sequence: TGTGCCAGCAGCCTCCAACAGGGGCATAATTCACCCCTCCACTTT. Translation: CASSLQQGHNSPLHF.